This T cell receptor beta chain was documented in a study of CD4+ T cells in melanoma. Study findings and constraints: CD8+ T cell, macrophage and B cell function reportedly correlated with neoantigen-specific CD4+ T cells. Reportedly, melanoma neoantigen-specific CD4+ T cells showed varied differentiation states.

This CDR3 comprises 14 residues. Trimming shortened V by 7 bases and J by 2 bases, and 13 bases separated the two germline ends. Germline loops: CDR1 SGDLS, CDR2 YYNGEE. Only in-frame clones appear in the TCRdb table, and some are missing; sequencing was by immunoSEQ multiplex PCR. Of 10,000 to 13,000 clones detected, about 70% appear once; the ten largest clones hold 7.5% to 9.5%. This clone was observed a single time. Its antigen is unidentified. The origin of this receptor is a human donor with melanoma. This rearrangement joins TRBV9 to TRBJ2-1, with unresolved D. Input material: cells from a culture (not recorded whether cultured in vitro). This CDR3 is CASSSAGPYNEQFF. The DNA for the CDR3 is TGTGCCAGCTCGTCAGCCGGCCCCTACAATGAGCAGTTCTTC.